The 18 T cell receptor beta chains below come from one sample, sequenced in a study of cytomegalovirus exposure and HLA in healthy donors. The protocol was immunoSEQ multiplex PCR, while the TCRdb copy is restricted to in-frame clones and leaves out a portion. Of 150,000 to 200,000 clones listed, around 86% are singletons. Sample: PBMCs. These receptors came from a woman younger than 35 in good health and CMV-seronegative.

The CDR3 is CAAQRLGGAAEQFF. As DNA, the CDR3 is TGTGCCGCGCAGCGGCTAGGAGGGGCCGCTGAGCAGTTCTTC. V usage is TRBV19 and J usage is TRBJ2-1; D possibly corresponds to TRBD2 (6 bases). Germline V gene data show CDR1 as LNHDA and CDR2 as SQIVND (reference sequence). V lost 11 bases and J lost 9, with 23 bases in between. The CDR3 has 14 amino acids.

This clone appeared once. The V call is TRBV10-3, the J call TRBJ2-7; D is perhaps TRBD1 (6 bases). Trimming cost V 6 bases and J 2 bases, with 8 bases left between them. Per germline, CDR1 ENHRY and CDR2 SYGVKD. The CDR3 has 12 amino acids. The CDR3 region has the DNA TGTGCCATCAGAGGGGACACCTACGAGCAGTACTTC. It yields the protein CAIRGDTYEQYF.

The V call is TRBV7-6, the J call TRBJ1-3; tentatively, D is TRBD1 (6 bases). This CDR3 spans 14 amino acids. Germline V gene data show CDR1 as SGHVS and CDR2 as FNYEAQ. V lost 0 bases, J lost 4 bases, and 7 bases lay in between. The CDR3 here is CASSLAGGGNTIYF. CDR3 in DNA: TGTGCCAGCAGCTTAGCAGGGGGAGGAAACACCATATATTTT.

The chain has TRBV19 and TRBJ1-1; D not certain. This CDR3 has 14 amino acids. V gave up 7 bases and J gave up 8 bases, with 20 bases separating them. Germline V gives CDR1 LNHDA, CDR2 SQIVND (reference sequence). CDR3 sequence (DNA): TGTGCCAGTACCTCACGACCCGGAGGTTCCGAAGCTTTCTTT. Amino acids: CASTSRPGGSEAFF.

The gene calls are TRBV19 and TRBJ1-6; 8 nucleotides align to TRBD1. CDR1 LNHDA and CDR2 SQIVND come from the germline V gene (reference sequence). The CDR3 is 14 residues long. J lost 6 bases, V lost 6 bases, and 4 bases had no gene match. The CDR3 spells CASRKQGGNSPLHF. CDR3 coding DNA: TGTGCCAGTAGAAAACAGGGGGGTAATTCACCCCTCCACTTT.

This clone has just a few counts. V is TRBV14 and J is TRBJ1-2, with 7 bases that match TRBD1. Germline V lookup: CDR1 SGHDN, CDR2 FVKESK. The CDR3 extends over 13 amino acids. After removal of 5 bases from V and 8 bases from J, the junction contained 8 bases not matched to a gene. The CDR3 DNA reads TGTGCCAGCAGCACACACAGGGGTGGAGGCTACACCTTC. Amino acids: CASSTHRGGGYTF.

The rearrangement joins TRBV6-5 to TRBJ1-1; 9 bases align to TRBD1. Trimming cost V 10 bases and J 4 bases; bases outside gene matches: 10. Looked up from germline, CDR1 is MNHEY and CDR2 is SVGAGI. The CDR3 has 14 residues. CDR3 bases: TGTGCCATCTCGAGGACAGGGGAGATCACTGAAGCTTTCTTT. It specifies CAISRTGEITEAFF.

The chain uses TRBV19 and TRBJ1-5, with TRBD1 as a possible D gene (5 bases). The CDR3 is 15 amino acids. Germline lookup yields CDR1 LNHDA and CDR2 SQIVND (reference sequence). Trimming took off 3 bases at V and 2 bases at J, with 11 bases between the two ends. The CDR3 nucleotides are TGTGCCAGTAGTATCCAGGGTGGTGGCAATCAGCCCCAGCATTTT. Its protein is CASSIQGGGNQPQHF. The full variable domain, with the rest looked up from reference TRBV19 and TRBJ1-5, is DGGITQSPKYLFRKEGQNVTLSCEQNLNHDAMYWYRQDPGQGLRLIYYSQIVNDFQKGDIAEGYSVSREKKESFPLTVTSAQKNPTAFYLCASSIQGGGNQPQHFGDGTRLSIL.

This clone is a singleton in its sample. The V call is TRBV7-9, the J call TRBJ1-5, with 7 bases matching TRBD1. The germline CDR1 and CDR2 sequences are SEHNR and FQNEAQ (reference sequence). V lost 4 bases and J lost 6; bases outside the gene matches: 6. The CDR3 loop spans 14 amino acids. CDR3 sequence: CASSSQGVSQPQHF. The CDR3 DNA reads as TGTGCCAGCAGCTCCCAGGGGGTGAGTCAGCCCCAGCATTTT.

The gene calls are TRBV4-1 and TRBJ2-1; TRBD2 matches at 9 bases. Trimming removed 3 bases from V and 6 bases from J; junction bases left unmatched: 6. From germline, CDR1 is MGHRA and CDR2 YSYEKL. The CDR3 has 15 residues. The CDR3 protein is CASSHPGLASNEQFF. Written as DNA, the CDR3 is TGCGCCAGCAGCCATCCGGGACTAGCAAGCAATGAGCAGTTCTTC.

This sequence joins TRBV7-7 and TRBJ2-1, with D possibly matching TRBD2 (6 bases). Germline V CDR1 and CDR2: SSHAT, FNYEAQ (reference sequence). V was shortened by 5 bases and J by 7 bases, with 24 bases between the two germline ends. The CDR3 spans 17 residues. The CDR3 reads CASSLLPPGEVVNEQFF. The CDR3 coding sequence is TGTGCCAGCAGCCTCCTCCCCCCGGGGGAGGTGGTGAATGAGCAGTTCTTC. Complete variable domain (other parts from reference TRBV7-7 and TRBJ2-1): GAGVSQSPRYKVTKRGQDVTLRCDPISSHATLYWYQQALGQGPEFLTYFNYEAQPDKSGLPSDRFSAERPEGSISTLTIQRTEQRDSAMYRCASSLLPPGEVVNEQFFGPGTRLTVL.

This clone was observed once. The rearrangement uses TRBV27 and TRBJ1-2, with D perhaps TRBD1 (5 bases). Germline CDR1 and CDR2: MNHEY and SMNVEV (reference sequence). This CDR3 has 13 amino acids. Deletions cut 6 bases from V and 5 bases from J, with 13 bases between. The CDR3: CASRPTGGYGYTF. The CDR3 DNA is TGTGCCAGCAGACCGACGGGGGGGTATGGCTACACCTTC.

This clone was observed a single time. The CDR3 DNA follows: TGCGCCAGCAGCTTCAGTCGGACTAGCGGGAGTGAGACCCAGTACTTC. Protein: CASSFSRTSGSETQYF. This chain joins TRBV5-1 and TRBJ2-5; 13 nucleotides align to TRBD2. With V trimmed by 2 bases and J by 5 bases, 6 bases remained unmatched. This CDR3 has 16 residues. CDR1 and CDR2 from the germline V gene are SGHRS and YFSETQ.

A single count supports this clone. CDR3 sequence reads: CSARFLYGYTF. DNA for the CDR3: TGCAGTGCTAGATTCCTCTATGGCTACACCTTC. The rearrangement links TRBV20-1 to TRBJ1-2; D not certain. Germline V CDR1 and CDR2: DFQATT, SNEGSKA (reference sequence). The CDR3 runs 11 residues. The germline V and J ends were trimmed by 2 bases and 4 bases, with 5 bases remaining between them.

The CDR3 protein is CASSATSGGAHEQFF. For the CDR3, the DNA is TGTGCCAGCAGTGCTACTAGCGGGGGGGCCCATGAGCAGTTCTTC. This chain uses TRBV6-1 with TRBJ2-1, with 13 nucleotides matching TRBD2. This CDR3 is built from 15 residues. Per germline, CDR1 MNHNS and CDR2 SASEGT. V dropped 4 bases and J dropped 8; count of bases not matched to a gene: 5.

The chain joins TRBV21-1 to TRBJ2-7; the table's D call of TRBD2 was not tested on the DNA. TRBV21-1 is a known pseudogene. The CDR3 length is 14 residues. The CDR3 spells CASRSSGTRYEQYF. The DNA for the CDR3 is TGTGCCAGCAGAAGCAGCGGGACACGCTACGAGCAGTACTTC.

The chain recombines TRBV5-6 with TRBJ2-5, with D perhaps TRBD2 (5 bases). The CDR3 contains 14 residues. V was clipped by 2 bases and J by 5 bases, with 13 bases between them. Germline CDR1 is SGHDT and CDR2 is YYEEEE. CDR3: CASSFGLSLETQYF. Here the CDR3 DNA reads TGTGCCAGCAGCTTCGGACTCAGCCTTGAGACCCAGTACTTC.

The gene calls are TRBV6-1 and TRBJ1-5, with 9 bases aligning to TRBD1. The germline V gene has CDR1 MNHNS and CDR2 SASEGT. The CDR3 is 16 residues long. V shed 1 base and J 5 bases; nucleotides not matched to a gene: 6. CDR3 coding DNA: TGTGCCAGCAGTGAAGAGGGGGGGACAGGGTATCAGCCCCAGCATTTT. It translates to CASSEEGGTGYQPQHF.